Listed below are T cell receptor beta chains from one sample, sequenced in a study of regulatory T cells in long-lasting Graves disease. TCRdb fed the multiplex PCR reads into MiXCR, producing one record per CDR3 protein. The top ten hold roughly 46% of the sample, which has 700,000 or so distinct CDR3 sequences, 30% seen once. The sample here was peripheral blood mononuclear cells (PBMCs), taken when the disease was refractory, from a patient treated with antithyroid drugs. All receptors derive from a female donor with Graves disease. Both conserved end residues are part of each CDR3. The order of the fields is D gene, V gene, CDR3 length, clone size, J gene, CDR3 DNA, CDR3 protein. D genes are given only for firm matches. Clone size is not always given. Where it is, it says once, few, many or a class for expanded clones.

>-|TRBV27|15|-|TRBJ1-5
TGTGCCAGCAGTTCCCCGGGGGGGATCAATCAGCCCCAGCATTTT
CASSSPGGINQPQHF
>-|TRBV5-1|13|-|TRBJ1-1
TGCGCCAGCTGTCCCGACAGGTTGGCTGAAGCTTTCTTT
CASCPDRLAEAFF
>TRBD1|TRBV15|15|few|TRBJ1-2
TGTGCCACCAGCAGCCCTAGACAGGGGATAGGAGGCTACACCTTC
CATSSPRQGIGGYTF
>-|TRBV2|19|-|TRBJ1-6
TGTGCCAGCACCCCGTTTGCGGGGGGCGGTAGCTCCTATAATTCACCCCTCCACTTT
CASTPFAGGGSSYNSPLHF
>-|TRBV6-1|15|once|TRBJ1-4
TGTGCCAGCAGTCCCTCAGGGATGATTGGTGAAAAACTGTTTTTT
CASSPSGMIGEKLFF
>TRBD1|TRBV6-1|16|once|TRBJ2-7
TGTGCCAGCAGCCGCTCACCACAGGGGGCGAGGGACGAGCAGTACTTC
CASSRSPQGARDEQYF
>-|TRBV11-1|16|-|TRBJ1-2
TGTGCCAGCAGCTTCGGCAGGGGCCAGGATAACTATGACTACACCTTC
CASSFGRGQDNYDYTF
>-|TRBV6-1|12|few|TRBJ2-7
TGTGCCAGCAGTACCCTCGGGCCCGAGCAGTACTTC
CASSTLGPEQYF
>TRBD2|TRBV11-2|16|-|TRBJ2-5
TGTGCCAGCAGCTTCGCTAGCGGCCGTCTCGGAGAGACCCAGTACTTC
CASSFASGRLGETQYF
>-|TRBV6-1|14|-|TRBJ1-4
TGTGCCATTGGGGTGCTTGCAACTAATGAAAAACTGTTTTTT
CAIGVLATNEKLFF
>-|TRBV10-3|15|-|TRBJ1-5
TGTGCCATCAGTGTTGGGGGTGGCGGCAATCAGCCCCAGCATTTT
CAISVGGGGNQPQHF
>-|TRBV7-9|13|-|TRBJ2-7
TGTGCCAGCTCCCAGTCCAGCTCCTACGAGCAGTACTTC
CASSQSSSYEQYF
>-|TRBV9|14|-|TRBJ1-1
TGTGCCAGCAGCGTAGGATTCAGGGTCCCTGAAGCTTTCTTT
CASSVGFRVPEAFF
>-|TRBV20-1|11|-|TRBJ1-1
TGCAGTGCTAGAAAGACGGAAGAAGCTTTCTTT
CSARKTEEAFF
>TRBD1|TRBV19|16|-|TRBJ1-1
TGTGCCAGTAGCCTAGGGACAGGGAAGGGGAACACTGAAGCTTTCTTT
CASSLGTGKGNTEAFF
>-|TRBV20-1|13|many|TRBJ2-7
TGCAGTGCTAGAGTCCAGACAGGACTCGAGCAGTACTTC
CSARVQTGLEQYF
>TRBD1|TRBV18|16|-|TRBJ1-4
TGTGCCAGCTCACCACGGGGACAGGGCCTTAATGAAAAACTGTTTTTT
CASSPRGQGLNEKLFF
>-|TRBV5-1|15|few|TRBJ1-4
TGCGCCAGCAGCTTGGGGGGGTTAACTAATGAAAAACTGTTTTTT
CASSLGGLTNEKLFF
>TRBD1|TRBV19|14|-|TRBJ1-5
TGTGCCAGTTCGAAGACAGGGGGCCGTCAGCCCCAGCATTTT
CASSKTGGRQPQHF
>-|TRBV5-1|14|once|TRBJ2-2
TGCGCCAGCAGCTTGCCGGGAGTAAGCGGGGAGCTGTTTTTT
CASSLPGVSGELFF
>-|TRBV6-1|13|many|TRBJ2-7
TGTGCCAGCAGTGCCCTACAGACAGGAGAGCAGTACTTC
CASSALQTGEQYF
>TRBD2|TRBV5-6|19|-|TRBJ2-7
TGTGCCAGCAGCCGCACTGGGACTAGCGGGAGAGCCGGTTCCTACGAGCAGTACTTC
CASSRTGTSGRAGSYEQYF
>-|TRBV20-1|13|-|TRBJ1-6
TGCAGTGCTAGAGATACTAGCCGAGCACCCCTCCACTTT
CSARDTSRAPLHF
>-|TRBV7-2|14|-|TRBJ1-2
TGTGCCAGCAGCTTAGCGCCGACAGCTAATGGCTACACCTTC
CASSLAPTANGYTF
>-|TRBV6-1|12|-|TRBJ1-2
TGTGCCAGCCTGTTGATTGAGGGAGGCTACACCTTC
CASLLIEGGYTF
>-|TRBV2|15|many|TRBJ1-1
TGTGCCAGCAGTGAAGAACCAGCTATGAACACTGAAGCTTTCTTT
CASSEEPAMNTEAFF
>-|TRBV6-2/TRBV6-3|15|-|TRBJ1-5
TGTGCCAGCACTCTAAGCTGGGGGAAGGATCAGCCCCAGCATTTT
CASTLSWGKDQPQHF
>-|TRBV28|16|many|TRBJ1-2
TGTGCCAGCAGTATGACAGGCTGGACGACGGGTTATGGCTACACCTTC
CASSMTGWTTGYGYTF
>-|TRBV18|12|few|TRBJ1-1
TGTGCCAGCTCACCGGGAAGCTATGAAGCTTTCTTT
CASSPGSYEAFF
>-|TRBV18|17|-|TRBJ1-1
TGTGCCAGCTCACATACCAGTAACGTGAGGAACCTGACTGAAGCTTTCTTT
CASSHTSNVRNLTEAFF
>-|TRBV7-9|14|few|TRBJ1-1
TGTGCCAGCAGCTTAGCGGGGTATAGGGTTGAAGCTTTCTTT
CASSLAGYRVEAFF
>-|TRBV2|12|many|TRBJ1-1
TGTGCCAGCCCCAGACTAGGCACTGAAGCTTTCTTT
CASPRLGTEAFF
>TRBD1|TRBV12-3/TRBV12-4|14|many|TRBJ1-2
TGTGCCAGCAGTTTCAACAGGGGTGGGTCCGGCTACACCTTC
CASSFNRGGSGYTF
>-|TRBV2|14|few|TRBJ1-4
TGTGCCAGCAGTTTACACATATCTAATGAAAAACTGTTTTTT
CASSLHISNEKLFF
>-|TRBV3-1|14|few|TRBJ1-4
TGTGCCGCGGCGGGGCCTGGAACCTTTGAAAAACTGTTTTTT
CAAAGPGTFEKLFF
>TRBD1|TRBV19|14|many|TRBJ1-5
TGTGCCAGTAGTACTGACAGGGGCAATCAGCCCCAGCATTTT
CASSTDRGNQPQHF
>-|TRBV6-1|15|many|TRBJ1-5
TGTGCCAGCAGTGAAGCACAGGGTCGCAATCAGCCCCAGCATTTT
CASSEAQGRNQPQHF
>TRBD2|TRBV9|15|-|TRBJ2-7
TGTGCCAGCAGCGTAGGTTTCAGCGGGGTCTACGAGCAGTACTTC
CASSVGFSGVYEQYF
>-|TRBV12-3/TRBV12-4|13|few|TRBJ1-3
TGTGCCAGCAGTTTAGTGGGGGGAAACACCATATATTTT
CASSLVGGNTIYF
>TRBD1|TRBV10-3|16|-|TRBJ1-1
TGTGCCATCAGTGAGAGAACAGGGGCCTCGAACACTGAAGCTTTCTTT
CAISERTGASNTEAFF
>-|TRBV5-1|15|-|TRBJ1-1
TGCACCAGCAGCTTGTCGTCTTCTATGAACACTGAAGCTTTCTTT
CTSSLSSSMNTEAFF
>-|TRBV6-2/TRBV6-3|16|-|TRBJ2-7
TGTGCCAGCAGTTACTCGAGTTCCAGGGTTAGGTACGAGCAGTACTTC
CASSYSSSRVRYEQYF
>-|TRBV20-1|15|-|TRBJ2-4
TGCAGTGCTGAGGACTACCAAGGCGCCAAAAACATTCAGTACTTC
CSAEDYQGAKNIQYF
>-|TRBV29-1|13|-|TRBJ1-1
TGCAGCGTTGAAGGGCAGGGTTTCGCTGAAGCCTTCTTT
CSVEGQGFAEAFF
>-|TRBV12-3/TRBV12-4|14|few|TRBJ1-3
TGTGCCAGCAGTTGGGGCAGGGCTGGAAACACCATATATTTT
CASSWGRAGNTIYF
>-|TRBV28|15|many|TRBJ1-2
TGTGCCAGCAGTTTCGGAGACACAGGGATGTATGGCTACACCTTC
CASSFGDTGMYGYTF
>-|TRBV28|13|-|TRBJ1-2
TGTGCCAGCAGCCCCCTCGGGGGACATGGCAACACCTTC
CASSPLGGHGNTF
>-|TRBV6-1|15|-|TRBJ1-4
TGTGCCAGCAGTAGTAGCTTTGCAACTAATGAAAAACTGTTTTTT
CASSSSFATNEKLFF
>TRBD1|TRBV3-1|15|-|TRBJ2-7
TGTGCCAGCAGCCAATCCGGGACAGTCCCCTACGAGCAGTACTTC
CASSQSGTVPYEQYF
>-|TRBV27|12|-|TRBJ1-1
TGTGCCAGCAGGTCAGGGGCGACTGAAGCTTTCTTT
CASRSGATEAFF
>TRBD1|TRBV6-4|16|-|TRBJ1-2
TGTGCCAGCAGTTACTCGGGGGGACAGAAAGGCTATGGCTACACCTTC
CASSYSGGQKGYGYTF
>TRBD1|TRBV19|16|-|TRBJ1-5
TGTGCCACAGCCCCCTCAGGGGGCGCGGGCAATCAGCCCCAGCATTTT
CATAPSGGAGNQPQHF
>TRBD2|TRBV19|16|few|TRBJ2-2
TGTGCCAGTAGTAGCGGGAGGGCCTGGTACACCGGGGAGCTGTTTTTT
CASSSGRAWYTGELFF